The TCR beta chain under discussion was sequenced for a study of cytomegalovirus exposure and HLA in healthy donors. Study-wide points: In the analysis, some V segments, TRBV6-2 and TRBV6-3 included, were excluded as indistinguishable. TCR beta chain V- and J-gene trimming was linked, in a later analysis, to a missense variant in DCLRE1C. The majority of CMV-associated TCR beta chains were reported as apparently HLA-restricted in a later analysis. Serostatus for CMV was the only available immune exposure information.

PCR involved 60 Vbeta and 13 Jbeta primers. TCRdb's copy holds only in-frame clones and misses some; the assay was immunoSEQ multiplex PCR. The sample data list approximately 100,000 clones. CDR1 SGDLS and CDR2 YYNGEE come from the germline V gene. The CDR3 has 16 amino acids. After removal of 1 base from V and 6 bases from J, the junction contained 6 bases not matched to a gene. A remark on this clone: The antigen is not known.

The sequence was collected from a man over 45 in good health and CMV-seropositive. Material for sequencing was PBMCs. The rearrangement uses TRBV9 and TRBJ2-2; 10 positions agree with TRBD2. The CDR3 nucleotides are TGTGCCAGCAGCGTACCCTCTAGCGGGAGTCCCGGGGAGCTGTTTTTT. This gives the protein CASSVPSSGSPGELFF.